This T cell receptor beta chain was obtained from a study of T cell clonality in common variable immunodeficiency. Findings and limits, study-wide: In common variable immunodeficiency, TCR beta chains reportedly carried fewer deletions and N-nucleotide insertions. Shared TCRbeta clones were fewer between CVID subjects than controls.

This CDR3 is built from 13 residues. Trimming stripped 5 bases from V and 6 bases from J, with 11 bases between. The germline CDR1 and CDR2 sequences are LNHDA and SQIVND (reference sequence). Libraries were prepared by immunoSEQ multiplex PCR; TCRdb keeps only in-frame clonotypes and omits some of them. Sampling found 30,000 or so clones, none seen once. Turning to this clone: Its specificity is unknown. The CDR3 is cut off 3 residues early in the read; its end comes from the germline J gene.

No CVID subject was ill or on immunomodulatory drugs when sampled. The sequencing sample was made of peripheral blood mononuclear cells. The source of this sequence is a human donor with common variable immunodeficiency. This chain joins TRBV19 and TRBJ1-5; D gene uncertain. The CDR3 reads CASSPTRGQPQHF. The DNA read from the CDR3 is TGTGCCAGTAGTCCTACCCGGGGTCAGCCC.